Listed below are T cell receptor beta chains from one sample, sequenced in a study of blood T cell repertoires in COVID-19. The repertoire was sequenced with immunoSEQ multiplex PCR; TCRdb's copy has only in-frame clones and lacks some. Among about 120,000 clones listed, roughly 78% were seen once. The material sequenced was peripheral blood. The receptors were sampled from a man aged 60 to 75 with active or convalescent COVID-19. Both conserved end residues are part of each CDR3. A D gene is named only where the DNA matches it firmly. Not every row has a clone size; where given, it reads once, few, many or a size class.

TRBJ2-1	NA	TRBD1	TRBV6-2/TRBV6-3	CASSYRGPYNEQFF	TGTGCCAGCAGTTACAGGGGGCCCTACAATGAGCAGTTCTTC
TRBJ2-2	NA	TRBD2	TRBV27	CASRRLAGGGPPTGELFF	TGTGCCAGCCGGAGACTAGCGGGAGGAGGGCCCCCCACCGGGGAGCTGTTTTTT
TRBJ2-1	once	TRBD2	TRBV3-1/TRBV3-2	CASSQELAGLYNEQFF	TGTGCCAGCAGCCAAGAGCTAGCGGGACTCTACAATGAGCAGTTCTTC
TRBJ1-2	many	TRBD1	TRBV7-9	CASSYRDRVPYGYTF	TGTGCCAGCAGCTACCGGGACAGGGTTCCCTATGGCTACACCTTC
TRBJ2-1	few	NA	TRBV9	CASSVEGGRYNEQFF	TGTGCCAGCAGCGTAGAGGGCGGGCGGTACAATGAGCAGTTCTTC
TRBJ2-5	NA	TRBD2	TRBV7-2	CASSRTSGYQETQYF	TGTGCCAGCAGCCGGACTAGCGGCTACCAAGAGACCCAGTACTTC
TRBJ1-6	NA	TRBD1	TRBV5-1	CASSLIPSAGGRNNSPLHF	TGCGCCAGCAGCCTCATCCCCTCGGCAGGGGGAAGGAATAATTCACCCCTCCACTTT
TRBJ1-2	NA	TRBD1	TRBV7-2	CASSPEGTVGYTF	TGTGCCAGCAGCCCAGAAGGGACAGTCGGCTACACCTTC
TRBJ1-2	NA	NA	TRBV4-1	CASSRFPRDNGDGYTF	TGCGCCAGCAGCCGGTTCCCCCGGGACAACGGAGACGGCTACACCTTC
TRBJ2-7	few	NA	TRBV7-2	CASSLRRNGYEQYF	TGTGCCAGCAGCTTAAGGAGGAATGGCTACGAGCAGTACTTC
TRBJ2-7	once	TRBD2	TRBV13	CASSYLGTSATYEQYF	TGTGCCAGCAGCTATCTTGGGACTAGCGCCACCTACGAGCAGTACTTC
TRBJ2-1	NA	TRBD2	TRBV9	CASSLNAGTSYNEQFF	TGTGCCAGCAGCTTAAATGCCGGGACTAGCTACAATGAGCAGTTCTTC
TRBJ1-3	NA	NA	TRBV13	CASSIGYAGNTIYF	TGTGCCAGCAGCATAGGTTATGCTGGAAACACCATATATTTT
TRBJ2-3	NA	NA	TRBV5-6	CASSLGGDSTDTQYF	TGTGCCAGCAGCTTGGGAGGAGATAGCACAGATACGCAGTATTTT
TRBJ2-5	NA	NA	TRBV25-1	CASRRGETQYF	TGTGCCAGCAGGAGAGGGGAGACCCAGTACTTC
TRBJ2-7	NA	TRBD2	TRBV5-1	CASSPAGEGYEQYF	TGCGCCAGCAGCCCAGCCGGGGAGGGCTACGAGCAGTACTTC
TRBJ2-7	NA	NA	TRBV15	CATSRDPSSAGSPYEQYF	TGTGCCACCAGCAGAGATCCCTCCTCTGCCGGGAGCCCCTACGAGCAGTACTTC
TRBJ2-1	NA	TRBD2	TRBV7-2	CASSLAGGAYNEQFF	TGTGCCAGCAGCCTAGCGGGAGGGGCCTACAATGAGCAGTTCTTC
TRBJ2-5	once	TRBD2	TRBV28	CASSLTHQNQAGGVETQYF	TGTGCCAGCAGTTTAACGCACCAGAATCAAGCGGGAGGAGTTGAGACCCAGTACTTC
TRBJ2-1	NA	TRBD2	TRBV11-3	CASSLGRVAGGVFNEQFF	TGTGCCAGCAGCTTAGGACGTGTAGCGGGAGGGGTGTTCAATGAGCAGTTCTTC
TRBJ2-1	NA	TRBD1	TRBV19	CASRDSFANEQFF	TGTGCCAGCCGGGACAGCTTCGCCAATGAGCAGTTCTTC
TRBJ2-5	NA	NA	TRBV29-1	CSVGGLEGGAQETQYF	TGCAGCGTTGGAGGATTAGAAGGGGGTGCACAAGAGACCCAGTACTTC
TRBJ1-5	NA	TRBD1	TRBV7-9	CASSSKATTGDPGEPQHF	TGTGCCAGCAGCTCAAAGGCCACGACAGGGGATCCCGGGGAGCCCCAGCATTTT
TRBJ2-3	NA	NA	TRBV9	CASSPQIAASTDTQYF	TGTGCCAGCAGTCCTCAAATAGCGGCCAGCACAGATACGCAGTATTTT
TRBJ2-7	NA	NA	TRBV30	CAWSVPGTITYEQYF	TGTGCCTGGAGTGTACCTGGGACAATAACCTACGAGCAGTACTTC
TRBJ2-2	NA	NA	TRBV11-2	CASTPRRVGELFF	TGTGCCAGCACCCCTCGTCGGGTCGGGGAGCTGTTTTTT
TRBJ2-7	NA	TRBD2	TRBV28	CASRRLAESSYEQYF	TGTGCCAGCAGAAGACTAGCGGAGAGCTCCTACGAGCAGTACTTC
TRBJ2-1	NA	TRBD2	TRBV28	CASIVAGGLNNEQFF	TGTGCCAGCATAGTAGCGGGAGGCCTAAACAATGAGCAGTTCTTC
TRBJ2-3	NA	NA	TRBV19	CASSTGDTQYF	TGTGCCAGTAGTACGGGAGATACGCAGTATTTT
TRBJ1-1	NA	NA	TRBV5-1	CASSLGHMNTEAFF	TGCGCCAGCAGCCTGGGGCATATGAACACTGAAGCTTTCTTT